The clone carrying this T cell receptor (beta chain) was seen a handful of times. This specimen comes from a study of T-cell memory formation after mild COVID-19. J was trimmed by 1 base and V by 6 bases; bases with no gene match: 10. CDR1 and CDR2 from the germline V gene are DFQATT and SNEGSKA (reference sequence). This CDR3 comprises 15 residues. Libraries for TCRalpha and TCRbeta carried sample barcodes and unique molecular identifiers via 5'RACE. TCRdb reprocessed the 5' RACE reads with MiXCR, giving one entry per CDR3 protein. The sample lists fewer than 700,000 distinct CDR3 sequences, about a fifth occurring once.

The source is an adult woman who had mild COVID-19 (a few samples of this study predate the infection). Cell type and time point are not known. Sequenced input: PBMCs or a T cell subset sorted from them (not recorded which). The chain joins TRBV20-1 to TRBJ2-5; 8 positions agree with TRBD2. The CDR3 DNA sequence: TGCAGTGCACGGGCTAGCGGGTCCTTCCAAGAGACCCAGTACTTC. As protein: CSARASGSFQETQYF.